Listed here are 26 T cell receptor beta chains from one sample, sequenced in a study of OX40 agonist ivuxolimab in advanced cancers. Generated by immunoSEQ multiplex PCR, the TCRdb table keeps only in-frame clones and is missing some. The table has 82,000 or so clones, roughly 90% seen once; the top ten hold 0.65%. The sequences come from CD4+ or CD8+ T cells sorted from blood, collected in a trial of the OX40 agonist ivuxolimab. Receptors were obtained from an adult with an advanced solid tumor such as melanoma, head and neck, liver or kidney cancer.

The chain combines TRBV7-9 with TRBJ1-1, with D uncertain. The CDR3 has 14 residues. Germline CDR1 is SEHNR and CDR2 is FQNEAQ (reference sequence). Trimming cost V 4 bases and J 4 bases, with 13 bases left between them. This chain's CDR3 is CASSYDGPGTEAFF. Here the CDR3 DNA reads TGTGCCAGCAGCTACGACGGCCCGGGCACTGAAGCTTTCTTT.

The CDR3, as DNA: TGTGCCAGCAGTTACGAAGGGGGAGTTGGCGGCTACACCTTC. It is translated as CASSYEGGVGGYTF. The chain uses TRBV6-5 and TRBJ1-2, with a tentative D call TRBD1 (6 bases). Trimming took off 2 bases at V and 8 bases at J, with 15 bases between the two ends. This CDR3 is built from 14 residues. Germline V gene sequence: CDR1 MNHEY, CDR2 SVGAGI.

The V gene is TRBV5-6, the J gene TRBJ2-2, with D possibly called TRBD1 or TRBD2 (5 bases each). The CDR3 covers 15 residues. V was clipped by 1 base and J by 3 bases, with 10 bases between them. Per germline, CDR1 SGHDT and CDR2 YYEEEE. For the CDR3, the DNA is TGTGCCAGCAGCTTGTTGGGACGGGACACCGGGGAGCTGTTTTTT. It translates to CASSLLGRDTGELFF.

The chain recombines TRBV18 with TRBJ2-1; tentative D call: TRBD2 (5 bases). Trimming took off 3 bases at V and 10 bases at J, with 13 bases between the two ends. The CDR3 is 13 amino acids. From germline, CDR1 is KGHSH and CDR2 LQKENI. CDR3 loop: CASSPGGRDEQFF. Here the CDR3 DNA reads TGTGCCAGCTCACCGGGCGGGCGAGACGAGCAGTTCTTC.

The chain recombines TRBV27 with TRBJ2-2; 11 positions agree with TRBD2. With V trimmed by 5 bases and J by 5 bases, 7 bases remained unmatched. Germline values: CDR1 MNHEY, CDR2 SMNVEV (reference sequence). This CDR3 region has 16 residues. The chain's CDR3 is CASSSSGTSGTGELFF. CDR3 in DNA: TGTGCCAGCAGTAGTTCCGGGACTAGCGGAACCGGGGAGCTGTTTTTT.

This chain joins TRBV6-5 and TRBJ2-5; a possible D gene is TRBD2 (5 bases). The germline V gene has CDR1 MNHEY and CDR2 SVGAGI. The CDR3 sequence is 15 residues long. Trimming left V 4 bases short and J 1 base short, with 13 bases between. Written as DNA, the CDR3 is TGTGCCAGCAGTTCCCAGGCAGGACTCCAAGAGACCCAGTACTTC. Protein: CASSSQAGLQETQYF.

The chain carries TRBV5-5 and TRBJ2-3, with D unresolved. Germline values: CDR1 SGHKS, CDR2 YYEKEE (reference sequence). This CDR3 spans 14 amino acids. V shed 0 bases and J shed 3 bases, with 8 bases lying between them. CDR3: CASSLGLLTDTQYF. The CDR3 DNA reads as TGTGCCAGCAGCTTGGGGCTACTTACAGATACGCAGTATTTT.

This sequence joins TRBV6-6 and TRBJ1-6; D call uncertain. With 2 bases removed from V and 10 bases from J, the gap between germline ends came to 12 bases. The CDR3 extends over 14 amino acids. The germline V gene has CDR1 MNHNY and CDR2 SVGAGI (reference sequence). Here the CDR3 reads CASSYEVFGSPLHF. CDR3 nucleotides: TGTGCCAGCAGTTACGAGGTATTCGGCTCACCCCTCCACTTT.

CDR3 nucleotide sequence: TGTGCCAGCTCACGGACAGGGTGGAACGAGCAGTACTTC. It yields the protein CASSRTGWNEQYF. The chain has TRBV18 and TRBJ2-7; TRBD1 agrees at 8 bases. Germline V lookup: CDR1 KGHSH, CDR2 LQKENI. There are 13 residues in the CDR3. V lost 4 bases, J lost 5 bases, and 4 bases stayed unmatched.

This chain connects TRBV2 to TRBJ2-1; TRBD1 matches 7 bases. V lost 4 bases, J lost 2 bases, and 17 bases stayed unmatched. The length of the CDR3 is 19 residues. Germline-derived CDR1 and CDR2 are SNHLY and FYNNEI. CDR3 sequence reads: CASSVIELRGDRPYNEQFF. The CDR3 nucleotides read TGTGCCAGCAGTGTAATAGAATTGCGTGGGGACAGACCCTACAATGAGCAGTTCTTC.

CDR3 in DNA: TGTGCCTGGTCCTGGCAGGGGTCCAACACAGATACGCAGTATTTT. This encodes CAWSWQGSNTDTQYF. The V gene is TRBV30, the J gene TRBJ2-3, with D tentatively TRBD1 (6 bases). Germline V gene data show CDR1 as GTSNPN and CDR2 as SVGIG (reference sequence). The CDR3 runs 15 residues. Trimming cost V 5 bases and J 2 bases, with 17 bases left between them. Full variable domain (rest looked up from reference TRBV30 and TRBJ2-3): SQTIHQWPATLVQPVGSPLSLECTVEGTSNPNLYWYRQAAGRGLQLLFYSVGIGQISSEVPQNLSASRPQDRQFILSSKKLLLSDSGFYLCAWSWQGSNTDTQYFGPGTRLTVL.

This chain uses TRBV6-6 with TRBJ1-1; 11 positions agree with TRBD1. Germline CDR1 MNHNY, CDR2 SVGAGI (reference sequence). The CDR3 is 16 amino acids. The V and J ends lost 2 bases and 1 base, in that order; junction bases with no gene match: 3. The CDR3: CASSYPGTGGNTEAFF. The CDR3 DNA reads TGTGCCAGCAGTTACCCCGGGACAGGGGGGAACACTGAAGCTTTCTTT.

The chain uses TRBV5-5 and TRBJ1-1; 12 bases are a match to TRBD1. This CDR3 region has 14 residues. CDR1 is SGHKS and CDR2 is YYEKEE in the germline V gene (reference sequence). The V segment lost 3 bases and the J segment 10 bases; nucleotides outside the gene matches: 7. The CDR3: CASSSGRDRGRAFF. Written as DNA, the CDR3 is TGTGCCAGCAGCTCCGGCCGGGACAGGGGGCGAGCTTTCTTT.

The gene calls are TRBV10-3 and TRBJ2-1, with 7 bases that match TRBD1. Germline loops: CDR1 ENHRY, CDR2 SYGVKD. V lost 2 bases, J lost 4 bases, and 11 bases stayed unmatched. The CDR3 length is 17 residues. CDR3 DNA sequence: TGTGCCATCAGTGAGAGGTCGGGACAGATACTTTACAATGAGCAGTTCTTC. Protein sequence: CAISERSGQILYNEQFF.

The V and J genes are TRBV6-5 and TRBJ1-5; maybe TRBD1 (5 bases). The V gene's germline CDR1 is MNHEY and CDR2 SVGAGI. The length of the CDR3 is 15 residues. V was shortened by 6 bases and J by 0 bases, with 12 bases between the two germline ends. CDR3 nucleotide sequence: TGTGCCAGCAGCAAAACAGGAGATAGCAATCAGCCCCAGCATTTT. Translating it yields CASSKTGDSNQPQHF.

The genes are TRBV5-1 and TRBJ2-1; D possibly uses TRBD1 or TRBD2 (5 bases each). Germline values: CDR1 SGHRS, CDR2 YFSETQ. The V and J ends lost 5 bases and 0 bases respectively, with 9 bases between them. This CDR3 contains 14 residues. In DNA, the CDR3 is TGCGCCAGCAGTCGGGACCCCTCCTACAATGAGCAGTTCTTC. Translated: CASSRDPSYNEQFF.

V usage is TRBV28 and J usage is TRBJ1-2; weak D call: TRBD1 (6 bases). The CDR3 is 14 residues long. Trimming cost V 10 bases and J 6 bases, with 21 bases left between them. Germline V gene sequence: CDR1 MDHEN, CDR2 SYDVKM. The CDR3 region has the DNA TGTGCCACCATCCCAGGCACAGGGAAACATGGCTACACCTTC. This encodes CATIPGTGKHGYTF.

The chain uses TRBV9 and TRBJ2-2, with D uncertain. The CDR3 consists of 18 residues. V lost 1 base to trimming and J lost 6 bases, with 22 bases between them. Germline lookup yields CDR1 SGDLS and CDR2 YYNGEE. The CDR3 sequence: CASSVTSAPRILAGELFF. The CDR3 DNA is TGTGCCAGCAGCGTAACGTCTGCTCCGCGGATTCTGGCCGGGGAGCTGTTTTTT.

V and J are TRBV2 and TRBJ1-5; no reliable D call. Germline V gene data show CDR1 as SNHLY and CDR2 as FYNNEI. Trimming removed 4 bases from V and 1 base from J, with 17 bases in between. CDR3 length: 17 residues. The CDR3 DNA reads TGTGCCAGCAGTGGGTCGGGCCAAATATACAGCAATCAGCCCCAGCATTTT. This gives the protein CASSGSGQIYSNQPQHF.

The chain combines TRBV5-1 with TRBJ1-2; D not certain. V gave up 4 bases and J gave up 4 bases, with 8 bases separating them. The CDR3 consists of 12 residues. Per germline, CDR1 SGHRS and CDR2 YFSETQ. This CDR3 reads CASSETLYGYTF. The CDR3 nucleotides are TGCGCCAGCAGCGAGACACTCTATGGCTACACCTTC.

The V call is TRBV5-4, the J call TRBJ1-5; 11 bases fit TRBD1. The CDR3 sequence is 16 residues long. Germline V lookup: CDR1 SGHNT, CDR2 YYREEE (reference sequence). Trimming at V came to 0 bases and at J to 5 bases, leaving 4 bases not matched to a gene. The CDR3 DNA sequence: TGTGCCAGCAGCTTGGTTGGGACAGGGGGTGATCAGCCCCAGCATTTT. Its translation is CASSLVGTGGDQPQHF.

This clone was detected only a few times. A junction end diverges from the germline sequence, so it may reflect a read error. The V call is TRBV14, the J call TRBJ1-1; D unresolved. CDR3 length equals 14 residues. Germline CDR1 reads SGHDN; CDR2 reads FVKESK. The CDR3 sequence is CASRQDLLNAEAFF. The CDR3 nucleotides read TGTGCCAGCAGACAAGATCTGTTGAACGCTGAAGCTTTCTTT.

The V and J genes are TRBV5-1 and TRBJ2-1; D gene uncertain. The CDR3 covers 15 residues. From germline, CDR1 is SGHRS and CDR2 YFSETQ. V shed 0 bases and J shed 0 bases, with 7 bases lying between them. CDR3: CASSLAPNSYNEQFF. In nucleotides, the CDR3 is TGCGCCAGCAGCTTGGCCCCCAACTCCTACAATGAGCAGTTCTTC.

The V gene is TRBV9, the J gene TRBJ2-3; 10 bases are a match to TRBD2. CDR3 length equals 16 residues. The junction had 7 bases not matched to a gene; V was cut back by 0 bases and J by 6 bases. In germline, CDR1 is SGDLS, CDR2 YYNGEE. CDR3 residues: CASSVGAGGPGDTQYF. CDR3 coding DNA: TGTGCCAGCAGCGTAGGAGCGGGAGGGCCGGGGGATACGCAGTATTTT.

CDR3 amino acids: CASSGTSGGWRETQYF. The CDR3 DNA follows: TGTGCCAGCAGTGGGACTAGCGGGGGGTGGCGAGAGACCCAGTACTTC. This chain joins TRBV6-6 and TRBJ2-5; TRBD2 agrees at 15 bases. Germline trimming cut 5 bases from V and 4 bases from J; bases unmatched to any gene: 5. The CDR3 length is 16 residues. The germline CDR1 and CDR2 sequences are MNHNY and SVGAGI (reference sequence).

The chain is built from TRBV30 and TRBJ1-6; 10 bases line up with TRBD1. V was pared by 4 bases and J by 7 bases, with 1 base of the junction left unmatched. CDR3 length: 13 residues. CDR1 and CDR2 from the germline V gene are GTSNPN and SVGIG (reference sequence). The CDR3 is CAWTGQGNSPLHF. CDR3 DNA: TGTGCCTGGACGGGACAGGGGAATTCACCCCTCCACTTT.